The rows below give T cell receptor beta chains drawn from one sample of a study of regulatory T cells in long-lasting Graves disease. TCRdb processed the multiplex PCR reads anew with MiXCR; each CDR3 protein has one entry. This table holds about 460,000 distinct CDR3 sequences, 14% found once. The same specimen was also included in a second study, on T cells in Graves' hyperthyroidism and ophthalmopathy.

This specimen consisted of peripheral blood mononuclear cells (PBMCs), obtained at new diagnosis, from a patient treated with antithyroid drugs. The receptors stem from a woman aged 45-65 years with Graves disease. The CDR3 runs from the conserved cysteine through the conserved F or W. The D gene is left open where the match is weak. Rows give clone size only sometimes, using once, few, many, or a class for an expanded clone.

size: many
D: .
J: TRBJ2-3
V: TRBV11-3
DNA: TGTGCCAGCAGCTTAAGTTTCGGCACAGATACGCAGTATTTT
CDR3: CASSLSFGTDTQYF

size: .
D: TRBD1
J: TRBJ2-7
V: TRBV3-1
DNA: TGTGCCAGCAGCCCCCTGATTACAGGGGGGACCTCCTTC
CDR3: CASSPLITGGTSF

size: many
D: .
J: TRBJ1-1
V: TRBV30
DNA: TGTGCCTGGAGTGACATCGGGAACACTGAAGCTTTCTTT
CDR3: CAWSDIGNTEAFF

size: few
D: .
J: TRBJ2-1
V: TRBV6-2/TRBV6-3
DNA: TGTGCCAGCAGTTACTCGGGCAGAAGTAGTGAGCAGTTCTTC
CDR3: CASSYSGRSSEQFF

size: .
D: .
J: TRBJ1-2
V: TRBV5-8
DNA: TGTGCCAGCAGCTTTGTCGGCCTCTTC
CDR3: CASSFVGLF

size: many
D: .
J: TRBJ1-1
V: TRBV12-3/TRBV12-4
DNA: TGTGCCAGCAGTTTACTCACAGTGAACACTGAAGCTTTCTTT
CDR3: CASSLLTVNTEAFF

size: .
D: .
J: TRBJ1-3
V: TRBV30
DNA: TGTGCCTGGAGTCGTACGGGGGACTCTGGAAACACCATATATTTT
CDR3: CAWSRTGDSGNTIYF

size: many
D: .
J: TRBJ2-5
V: TRBV6-5
DNA: TGTGCCAGCAGTTACTTTATCGGGGGAGAGACCCAGTACTTC
CDR3: CASSYFIGGETQYF

size: many
D: .
J: TRBJ1-3
V: TRBV10-3
DNA: TGTGCCATCAGGGGGGACGGTTCCACTGGAAACACCATATATTTT
CDR3: CAIRGDGSTGNTIYF

size: .
D: TRBD2
J: TRBJ2-5
V: TRBV30
DNA: TGTGCCTGGAGTGTACTAGCGGGAGGGCCTGAGACCCAGTACTTC
CDR3: CAWSVLAGGPETQYF

size: few
D: .
J: TRBJ2-3
V: TRBV10-3
DNA: TGTGCCATCGGGGCAGCAGATACGCAGTATTTT
CDR3: CAIGAADTQYF

size: few
D: .
J: TRBJ2-7
V: TRBV20-1
DNA: TGCAGTGCCCCGGGTCCTACGTCCGAGCAGTACTTC
CDR3: CSAPGPTSEQYF

size: .
D: TRBD1
J: TRBJ2-7
V: TRBV7-9
DNA: TGTGCCAGCAGCACCCCTACAGGGGGGAGATACGAGCAGTACTTC
CDR3: CASSTPTGGRYEQYF

size: few
D: .
J: TRBJ1-4
V: TRBV25-1
DNA: TGTGCCAGCAGTGAATTTCAGACTAAGAATGAAAAACTGTTTTTT
CDR3: CASSEFQTKNEKLFF

size: .
D: .
J: TRBJ1-6
V: TRBV4-2
DNA: TGTGCCAGCAGCCAAAGGACAGAACAGTCCTATAATTCACCCCTCCACTTT
CDR3: CASSQRTEQSYNSPLHF

size: many
D: .
J: TRBJ2-4
V: TRBV28
DNA: TGTGCCAGCAGTTTACCACTTACAGGGATGGTCAAAAACATTCAGTACTTC
CDR3: CASSLPLTGMVKNIQYF

size: few
D: TRBD1
J: TRBJ2-7
V: TRBV6-5
DNA: TGTGCCAGCAGTTACTCCCAACGGACAGGGGGCGACGAGCAGTACTTC
CDR3: CASSYSQRTGGDEQYF

size: .
D: .
J: TRBJ2-5
V: TRBV20-1
DNA: TGCAGTGCTAGAGGGCAAAACTTGGAGACCCAGTACTTC
CDR3: CSARGQNLETQYF

size: .
D: TRBD1
J: TRBJ2-3
V: TRBV6-9
DNA: TGTGCCAGCAGTTACCGACAGGGGGTTGGCAGAGATACGCAGTATTTT
CDR3: CASSYRQGVGRDTQYF

size: many
D: TRBD1
J: TRBJ2-7
V: TRBV7-9
DNA: TGTGCCAGCAGCCCCCGATCAGGGGGCGCCCTCTACGAGCAGTACTTC
CDR3: CASSPRSGGALYEQYF

size: .
D: .
J: TRBJ2-5
V: TRBV20-1
DNA: TGCAGTGGCACCCCGAAAGAGACCCAGTACTTC
CDR3: CSGTPKETQYF

size: many
D: .
J: TRBJ1-2
V: TRBV9
DNA: TGTGCCAGCAGAAGGGGATCTAACTATGGCTACACCTTC
CDR3: CASRRGSNYGYTF

size: many
D: TRBD1
J: TRBJ2-3
V: TRBV11-2
DNA: TGTGCCAGCAGCTTAACGAGTACGGGGACAGCTACTAGCACAGATACGCAGTATTTT
CDR3: CASSLTSTGTATSTDTQYF

size: .
D: .
J: TRBJ2-7
V: TRBV6-2/TRBV6-3
DNA: TGTGCCAGCAGGCGAGGGGGGCAGAACGAGCAGTACTTC
CDR3: CASRRGGQNEQYF

size: many
D: TRBD1
J: TRBJ1-1
V: TRBV5-1
DNA: TGCGCCAGCAGCCCCTCACAGGGGGAGAACACTGAAGCTTTCTTT
CDR3: CASSPSQGENTEAFF

size: many
D: .
J: TRBJ1-6
V: TRBV14
DNA: TGTGCCAGCAGCCAAGACTCGAGACCCCTCCACTTT
CDR3: CASSQDSRPLHF

size: few
D: .
J: TRBJ1-5
V: TRBV18
DNA: TGTGCCAGCGCGACAGGAGTCGGTGATCAGCCCCAGCATTTT
CDR3: CASATGVGDQPQHF

size: .
D: .
J: TRBJ2-3
V: TRBV4-2
DNA: TGTGCCAGCAGCCAGGGGTCAGATACGCAGTATTTT
CDR3: CASSQGSDTQYF

size: .
D: TRBD1
J: TRBJ1-2
V: TRBV27
DNA: TGTGCCAGCAGTTCAGGACAGGGGGTGGGGGGCTACACCTTC
CDR3: CASSSGQGVGGYTF

size: many
D: .
J: TRBJ2-1
V: TRBV6-2/TRBV6-3
DNA: TGTGCCAGCAGGCAGAGCAGGGGGGGTGAGCAGTTCTTC
CDR3: CASRQSRGGEQFF

size: many
D: .
J: TRBJ2-1
V: TRBV28
DNA: TGTGCCAGCAGTTCCGGGGGCTCTCCCGGCAATGAGCAGTTCTTC
CDR3: CASSSGGSPGNEQFF

size: few
D: .
J: TRBJ2-3
V: TRBV6-2/TRBV6-3
DNA: TGTGCCAGCGCCAATTTGGACAGTAGCACAGATACGCAGTATTTT
CDR3: CASANLDSSTDTQYF

size: many
D: .
J: TRBJ2-5
V: TRBV20-1
DNA: TGCAGTGCTAGTTCGAGTAGTACAGCCGTAGAGACCCAGTACTTC
CDR3: CSASSSSTAVETQYF

size: many
D: .
J: TRBJ1-1
V: TRBV28
DNA: TGTGCCAGCAGTGCCGCAAAATTTACAGAAAAGGGTCAAGCTTTCTTT
CDR3: CASSAAKFTEKGQAFF

size: many
D: .
J: TRBJ1-5
V: TRBV3-1
DNA: TGTGCCAGCAGCCAAGCTGTCGACAATCAGCCCCAGCATTTT
CDR3: CASSQAVDNQPQHF

size: many
D: TRBD1
J: TRBJ2-1
V: TRBV5-8
DNA: TGTGCCAGCAGAGCTTGGGGACAGGGGGTCGGTGAGCAGTTCTTC
CDR3: CASRAWGQGVGEQFF

size: many
D: TRBD2
J: TRBJ2-3
V: TRBV11-2
DNA: TGTGCCAGCAGTTCCAGCGGGACCAGGACAGATACGCAGTATTTT
CDR3: CASSSSGTRTDTQYF

size: many
D: TRBD1
J: TRBJ2-7
V: TRBV28
DNA: TGTGCCAGCACCCTGGGGACAGTGGTCTCCTACGAGCAGTACTTC
CDR3: CASTLGTVVSYEQYF

size: few
D: .
J: TRBJ1-2
V: TRBV6-5
DNA: TGTGCCAGCAGTTCTTGGACAGTCAATGGCTACACCTTC
CDR3: CASSSWTVNGYTF

size: many
D: TRBD1
J: TRBJ2-7
V: TRBV6-1
DNA: TGTGCCAGCAGAACTACAGGGGGCAACTCCTACGAGCAGTACTTC
CDR3: CASRTTGGNSYEQYF

size: .
D: .
J: TRBJ2-3
V: TRBV28
DNA: TGTGCCAGCAGCTCCCCGGGGCTAATGGCAGATACGCAGTATTTT
CDR3: CASSSPGLMADTQYF

size: many
D: .
J: TRBJ1-5
V: TRBV6-1
DNA: TGTGCCAGCAGTGAAGGAGGCAGGGTGAGCAATCAGCCCCAGCATTTT
CDR3: CASSEGGRVSNQPQHF

size: many
D: .
J: TRBJ2-3
V: TRBV2
DNA: TGTGCCAGCAGAGGGGACTTCGCCACCACAGATACGCAGTATTTT
CDR3: CASRGDFATTDTQYF

size: many
D: .
J: TRBJ2-7
V: TRBV12-3/TRBV12-4
DNA: TGTGCCAGCAGCTTATACGGGGACCCTCGATCCGAGCAGTACTTC
CDR3: CASSLYGDPRSEQYF

size: .
D: .
J: TRBJ1-3
V: TRBV18
DNA: TGTGCCAGCTCACCCCGGGAACAGTCTGGAAACACCATATATTTT
CDR3: CASSPREQSGNTIYF

size: few
D: TRBD2
J: TRBJ2-2
V: TRBV5-1
DNA: TGCGCCAGCAGCTTGATTAGCGGGAGGGTCGGCACCGGGGAGCTGTTTTTT
CDR3: CASSLISGRVGTGELFF

size: many
D: .
J: TRBJ2-3
V: TRBV7-3
DNA: TGTGCCAGCAGCCTACAACAGGGAACGGGCACAGATACGCAGTATTTT
CDR3: CASSLQQGTGTDTQYF

size: many
D: TRBD1
J: TRBJ1-1
V: TRBV20-1
DNA: TGCAGTGCTAGAGAGACAGGGGGATATACTGAAGCTTTCTTT
CDR3: CSARETGGYTEAFF

size: .
D: TRBD2
J: TRBJ2-1
V: TRBV12-3/TRBV12-4
DNA: TGTGCCAGCAGTACTAGCGGGGGGGACAATGAGCAGTTCTTC
CDR3: CASSTSGGDNEQFF

size: many
D: TRBD2
J: TRBJ2-5
V: TRBV5-1
DNA: TGCGCCAGCAGCTTGGAGCGGGGATCGGAGACCCAGTACTTC
CDR3: CASSLERGSETQYF

size: many
D: TRBD1
J: TRBJ2-3
V: TRBV7-6
DNA: TGTGCCAGCAGCCCCCGGGGGACAGGGGCGCAAACAGATACGCAGTATTTT
CDR3: CASSPRGTGAQTDTQYF

size: many
D: TRBD1
J: TRBJ1-1
V: TRBV20-1
DNA: TGCAGTGCTAGAGATCCAGGGGGGGCGGACACTGAAGCTTTCTTT
CDR3: CSARDPGGADTEAFF

size: many
D: .
J: TRBJ2-3
V: TRBV7-8
DNA: TGTGCCAGCAGCTTAGAGGACGGGATAGATACGCAGTATTTT
CDR3: CASSLEDGIDTQYF

size: .
D: .
J: TRBJ2-1
V: TRBV19
DNA: TGTGCCAGTAGTATAGGTAGCGGCAATGAGCAGTTCTTC
CDR3: CASSIGSGNEQFF

size: .
D: TRBD2
J: TRBJ2-1
V: TRBV12-3/TRBV12-4
DNA: TGTGCCAGCAGGCGGGGACTAGCGGGAGGTAATGAGCAGTTCTTC
CDR3: CASRRGLAGGNEQFF

size: many
D: .
J: TRBJ2-1
V: TRBV7-3
DNA: TGTGCCAGCAGCGTCAAACAGGGTTCTGTTAGTGAGCAGTTCTTC
CDR3: CASSVKQGSVSEQFF

size: .
D: TRBD2
J: TRBJ2-1
V: TRBV19
DNA: TGTGCCAGTAGTATTCTAGCGGGAGTACCCAATGAGCAGTTCTTC
CDR3: CASSILAGVPNEQFF

size: few
D: .
J: TRBJ2-5
V: TRBV7-2
DNA: TGTGCCAGCAGCTTAGGCTCTATCCGGGAGACCCAGTACTTC
CDR3: CASSLGSIRETQYF